What follows is one TCR beta chain and its context. Its antigen is not identified. Compared with germline, one end of the junction differs, possibly owing to a read error. Libraries were made from RNA as TCR cDNA, using a modified protocol. Each TCR cDNA library carried sample-specific barcodes on both ends. TCRdb processed the 5' RACE reads anew with MiXCR; each CDR3 protein has one entry. Among 350,000 to 450,000 distinct CDR3 sequences listed, approximately 30% were seen once. The data are from a study of identical twins' blood T cells. Study findings and constraints: Abundant TCRbeta CDR3s overlapped more between twins than with unrelated donors.

The CDR3 is made up of 14 amino acids. Germline CDR1 is SGHNT and CDR2 is YYREEE (reference sequence). What was sequenced was PBMCs. This receptor was identified in a woman aged 18 to 55 in good health. V usage is TRBV5-4 and J usage is TRBJ2-5; D possibly corresponds to TRBD2 (5 bases). The DNA for the CDR3 is TGTGCTAGCAGCAGAGAGAGGGTTCAAGAGACCCAGTACTTC. Protein: CASSRERVQETQYF.